The source of this TCR beta chain is a study of cytomegalovirus exposure and HLA in healthy donors. The CDR3 runs to 15 residues. V trimming: 0 bases; J trimming: 5 bases; junction bases outside the gene matches: 5. Per the germline V gene, CDR1 is MGHRA and CDR2 is YSYEKL. Of note for this clone: What it binds is unknown.

The table came from immunoSEQ multiplex PCR; TCRdb's copy has only in-frame clones and leaves some out. Among about 56,000 clones listed, roughly 87% were seen once. Study results and limitations: In vitro work confirmed that a few CMV-associated chains recognize CMV antigens. Reportedly, cytomegalovirus status was diagnosed with high sensitivity and specificity. Some 150 TCR beta chains were listed as cytomegalovirus-associated. Subsequent analysis revealed that first-cohort TCR clusters tended to co-occur in the 120 validation repertoires.

The rearrangement uses TRBV4-1 and TRBJ2-7; 9 bases align to TRBD1. The TCR originated in a young woman in good health and CMV-seronegative. Sequencing was done on a sample of PBMCs. CDR3 nucleotides: TGCGCCAGCAGCCAAGAAGACAGGGGGTGGAACGAGCAGTACTTC. Its protein product is CASSQEDRGWNEQYF.